Listed below are T cell receptor beta chains from one sample, sequenced in a study of metastatic and nonmetastatic thyroid tumors. MiXCR was used by TCRdb to re-call the PCR reads. Of approximately 40,000 clones in the sample, approximately 28% were seen once. Sequenced material: blood. The source of these receptors is a male donor with papillary thyroid cancer or a benign thyroid nodule (not recorded which). Some clones in this sample may be carry-over from other donors' samples. The CDR3 runs from the conserved cysteine through the conserved F or W. Fields, in order: clone size, J gene, V gene, CDR3 length, D gene, CDR3 DNA, CDR3 protein. The D gene is left open where the match is weak. Clone size, where shown, is once, few, many, or a class for clones that have expanded.

>NA|TRBJ2-7|TRBV20-1|13|NA
TGCAGTGCTAGCCCAGAGGGCTCCTACGAGCAGTACTTC
CSASPEGSYEQYF
>many|TRBJ2-3|TRBV6-1|15|TRBD1
TGTGCCAGCAGTAGGGACAGGGAAAGCACAGATACGCAGTATTTT
CASSRDRESTDTQYF
>NA|TRBJ2-3|TRBV9|14|TRBD2
TGTGTCAGCAGCGTAGCGGGGGTCACAGATACGCAGTATTTT
CVSSVAGVTDTQYF
>many|TRBJ1-1|TRBV11-2|15|NA
TGTGCCAGCGGACCCTGGCAGGGGTTGAACACTGAAGCTTTCTTT
CASGPWQGLNTEAFF
>NA|TRBJ2-3|TRBV5-1|19|NA
TGCGCCAGCAGCCGATCGGCTAGATCCGATGCGACAAGCACAGATACGCAGTATTTT
CASSRSARSDATSTDTQYF
>few|TRBJ1-2|TRBV20-1|13|NA
TGCAGTGCTTCCCAAACAGTGTCCCTTGTCTACACCTTC
CSASQTVSLVYTF
>few|TRBJ2-2|TRBV6-2/TRBV6-3|13|NA
TGTGCCAGCATTTACTCCGAAACCGCGGAGCTGTTTTTT
CASIYSETAELFF
>NA|TRBJ2-3|TRBV12-3/TRBV12-4|12|NA
TGTGCCAGCAGTTGGGGTGCAGATACGCAGGATTTT
CASSWGADTQDF
>many|TRBJ2-7|TRBV18|14|NA
TGTGCCAGCTCCCAAGGAGCGTCTGACTACGAGCAGTACTTC
CASSQGASDYEQYF
>NA|TRBJ1-5|TRBV6-5|18|NA
TGTGCCAGCAGCTACCGTCCGGGGGGCCCCTTTAGCAATCAGCCCCAGCATTTT
CASSYRPGGPFSNQPQHF
>many|TRBJ2-3|TRBV10-3|14|NA
TGTGCCATCAGTGAGTCTCAGGAAGGAGATACGCAGTATTTT
CAISESQEGDTQYF
>many|TRBJ2-7|TRBV12-3/TRBV12-4|13|TRBD1
TGTGCCAGCAAATCAGGGGGCAGCTACGAGCAGTACTTC
CASKSGGSYEQYF
>few|TRBJ2-2|TRBV2|15|NA
TGTGCCAGTAGCAGTGGGGGAGTGGCGACCGGGGAGCTGTTTTTT
CASSSGGVATGELFF
>many|TRBJ2-7|TRBV29-1|13|NA
TGCAGCGTGTCAGGGACAAGCTCCTACGAGCAGTACTTC
CSVSGTSSYEQYF
>many|TRBJ2-1|TRBV30|15|TRBD2
TGTGCCTGGCAGTCCCGAGCGGGGGGGCACAATGAGCAGTTCTTC
CAWQSRAGGHNEQFF
>few|TRBJ2-1|TRBV6-5|16|TRBD2
TGTGCCAGCAGTCACGGGACTAGCGGGAGTGGGTATGAGCAGTTCTTC
CASSHGTSGSGYEQFF
>medium-sized|TRBJ2-3|TRBV6-4|14|TRBD2
TGTGCCAGCAGTGAAAGCGGGGGGGCAGATACGCAGTATTTT
CASSESGGADTQYF
>many|TRBJ1-5|TRBV3-1|14|NA
TGTGCCAGCAGCCAAGGCGGGAGCAATCAGCCCCAGCATTTT
CASSQGGSNQPQHF
>NA|TRBJ2-3|TRBV3-1|11|NA
TGTGCCAGCAGAGTCTCAGATTCGCAGAATTTT
CASRVSDSQNF
>NA|TRBJ1-2|TRBV3-1|19|TRBD1
TGTTCCAGCAACCGCTACCCGCGGGGGGGGGACAGGCTACCATATGGCTACACCTTC
CSSNRYPRGGDRLPYGYTF
>NA|TRBJ1-1|TRBV12-3/TRBV12-4|13|NA
TGTGCCAGCAGGCTAACATTGGGCCCTGAAGCTTTCTTT
CASRLTLGPEAFF
>many|TRBJ2-1|TRBV7-2|13|NA
TGTGCCAGCAGCTTAGAGAGGTACAATGAGCAGTTCTTC
CASSLERYNEQFF
>NA|TRBJ2-1|TRBV27|15|NA
TGTGCCAGCAGTTCCACGACAGGCTCCTACAATGAGCAGTTCTTC
CASSSTTGSYNEQFF
>many|TRBJ2-1|TRBV7-3|18|TRBD2
TGTGCCAGCAGCTCCGACCGGACTAGCGGAAGCTCCTACAATGAGCAGTTCTTC
CASSSDRTSGSSYNEQFF
>many|TRBJ1-5|TRBV28|12|NA
TGTGCCAGCAGTTTGAGTGATCAGCCCCAGCATTTT
CASSLSDQPQHF
>few|TRBJ2-2|TRBV28|16|NA
TGTGCCAGCAGTCAATGGTTTCGGAACAGCCCCGGGGAGCTGTTTTTT
CASSQWFRNSPGELFF
>NA|TRBJ2-7|TRBV7-6|14|NA
TGTGCCAGCAGCGACACCAGGAAACCCTACGAGCAGTACTTC
CASSDTRKPYEQYF
>many|TRBJ1-1|TRBV24-1|14|NA
TGTGCCACCAGGCCCAGGGGCGGTCGGACTGAAGCTTTCTTT
CATRPRGGRTEAFF
>few|TRBJ1-6|TRBV6-6|16|TRBD1
TGTGCCAGCAGTTACTCTGGACAGGGGGATGGTTCACCCCTCCACTTT
CASSYSGQGDGSPLHF
>NA|TRBJ2-7|TRBV11-2|14|TRBD1
TGTGCCAGCAGCTTTCGACAGGGTATCTACGAGCAGTACTTC
CASSFRQGIYEQYF
>NA|TRBJ2-1|TRBV27|12|TRBD2
TGTGCCAGAATCAAACTAGCGCATGAGCAGTTCTTC
CARIKLAHEQFF
>NA|TRBJ2-2|TRBV11-2|14|TRBD1
TGTGCCAGCAGCCGGGACAGCAACACCGGGGAGCTGTTTTTT
CASSRDSNTGELFF
>NA|TRBJ1-5|TRBV18|14|NA
TGTGCCAGCTCAAAGGATTACGAAAGTGGGCCCCAGCATTTT
CASSKDYESGPQHF
>NA|TRBJ2-3|TRBV12-3/TRBV12-4|15|TRBD2
TGTGCCAGCAGTTCCGGGACTAGCGGGGCAGAAACGCAGTCTTTT
CASSSGTSGAETQSF
>many|TRBJ1-1|TRBV20-1|15|TRBD1
TGCAGTGCTAGAGCCGGGACAGGGGGCGGCACTGAAGCTTTCTTT
CSARAGTGGGTEAFF
>NA|TRBJ2-7|TRBV25-1|14|NA
TGTGCCAGCAGTGAAGTCGGGCAGGGCCACGAGCAGTACTTC
CASSEVGQGHEQYF
>NA|TRBJ2-3|TRBV11-2|17|NA
TGTGCCAGCAGCCCCAACCCCGGTACAGGGTGGACAGATACGCAGTATTTT
CASSPNPGTGWTDTQYF
>many|TRBJ1-4|TRBV11-2|16|TRBD1
TGTGCCAGCAGCACTGCTTGGGGACAGGACAATGAAAAACTGTTTTTT
CASSTAWGQDNEKLFF
>NA|TRBJ1-6|TRBV20-1|16|NA
TGCAGTGCTAGAGGTCAGGGGTCAATGTATAATTCACCCCTCCACTTT
CSARGQGSMYNSPLHF
>few|TRBJ1-5|TRBV6-2/TRBV6-3|18|NA
TGTGCCAGCAGTTACCCCTCGGAAGGCGGGGATGTAAATCAGCCCCAGCATTTT
CASSYPSEGGDVNQPQHF
>few|TRBJ1-2|TRBV20-1|14|NA
TGCAGTGCTAGAGGGGCAGAACCTAACTATGGCTACACCTTC
CSARGAEPNYGYTF
>many|TRBJ1-5|TRBV2|16|NA
TGTGCCAGCAGTGAATGGACATCCACCGACAATCAGCCCCAGCATTTT
CASSEWTSTDNQPQHF
>NA|TRBJ1-2|TRBV29-1|12|NA
TGCAGCGTAGAAAAGGGCCACGATGCCTACACCTTC
CSVEKGHDAYTF
>NA|TRBJ2-6|TRBV19|16|NA
TGTGCCAGTAGTCTGCGCAGGGACTCTGGGGCCAACGTCCTGACTTTC
CASSLRRDSGANVLTF
>many|TRBJ1-1|TRBV25-1|12|NA
TGTGCCAGCAGTGAATTGGGGTTGGAAGCTTTCTTT
CASSELGLEAFF
>NA|TRBJ2-3|TRBV11-2|17|TRBD2
TGTGCCAGCAGCTTCTCCCCAAGCGGGGTCTCGACAGATACGCAGTATTTT
CASSFSPSGVSTDTQYF
>NA|TRBJ2-7|TRBV30|13|TRBD1
TGTGCTTCGGCACAGGGGTTGCCAGGAGAGCAGTACTTC
CASAQGLPGEQYF
>many|TRBJ2-1|TRBV20-1|15|TRBD2
TGCAGTGCTAGTCTAGAGCGGGGTACCTACAATGAGCAGTTCTTC
CSASLERGTYNEQFF
>few|TRBJ2-7|TRBV20-1|15|TRBD2
TGCAGTGTGAGGGCCTCTGCGGGAGCCGTCTACGAGCAGTACTTC
CSVRASAGAVYEQYF
>NA|TRBJ1-1|TRBV12-3/TRBV12-4|15|NA
TGTGTCAGCAGCCAGTACTTGACAGGAGGGACTGAAGCTTTCTTT
CVSSQYLTGGTEAFF
>many|TRBJ1-1|TRBV6-4|15|TRBD1
TGTGCCAGCAGTCCAACAGGGGGGCAGGGCACTGAAGCTTTCTTT
CASSPTGGQGTEAFF
>many|TRBJ2-4|TRBV30|14|TRBD1
TGTGCCTGGAGTCCAGGGGGTTCCAAAAACATTCAGTACTTC
CAWSPGGSKNIQYF
>few|TRBJ1-2|TRBV10-3|15|NA
TGTGCCATCATGCTCCAGGAAGGGGCTAACTATGGCTACACCTTC
CAIMLQEGANYGYTF
>many|TRBJ2-7|TRBV13|12|TRBD2
TGTGCCAGCAGCTCAACGACTAGCGGGATAAACTTC
CASSSTTSGINF
>few|TRBJ1-1|TRBV12-3/TRBV12-4|15|TRBD1
TGTGCCAGCAGTTTGGGGGACAGGACGAACACTGAAGCTTTCTTT
CASSLGDRTNTEAFF
>medium-sized|TRBJ2-7|TRBV6-1|14|TRBD2
TGTGCCAGCAGAGTAGCGGGAGGCGCCTACGAGCAGTACTTC
CASRVAGGAYEQYF
>NA|TRBJ1-1|TRBV11-1|16|TRBD1
TGTGCCAGCAGCTTAGGGACAGGGCCACGGGGAACTGAAGCTTTCTTT
CASSLGTGPRGTEAFF
>NA|TRBJ2-3|TRBV5-1|18|TRBD2
TGCGCCAGCAGCTTGGAGGGACTAGCGGGAGGGCCATCAGATACGCAGTATTTT
CASSLEGLAGGPSDTQYF
>many|TRBJ1-5|TRBV28|15|NA
TGTGCCAGCAAGGAAGACTTTTATAGCAATCAGCCCCAGCATTTT
CASKEDFYSNQPQHF